Listed below are T cell receptor beta chains from one sample, sequenced in a study of control samples from healthy donors and cancer patients. Clones were sequenced by immunoSEQ multiplex PCR, and TCRdb holds only the in-frame ones, with some missing. The sample carries about 160,000 clones, 93% recorded once. Sequencing used blood. These receptors were obtained from an older woman in good health. CDR3s include the opening cysteine and the closing phenylalanine or tryptophan. Fields, in order: V gene, D gene, clone size, J gene, CDR3 protein, CDR3 DNA. A D gene is named only where the DNA matches it firmly. Clone size is stated in some rows and not others, as once, few, many or a class when expanded.

v_gene: TRBV15; d_gene: .; abundance: .; j_gene: TRBJ2-1; CDR3aa: CATSRGSRNQRANEQFF; CDR3nt: TGTGCCACCAGCAGGGGAAGCCGGAACCAACGGGCTAATGAGCAGTTCTTC
v_gene: TRBV7-9; d_gene: .; abundance: .; j_gene: TRBJ1-1; CDR3aa: CASSSQGNTEAFF; CDR3nt: TGTGCCAGCAGCTCGCAGGGGAACACTGAAGCTTTCTTT
v_gene: TRBV4-1; d_gene: .; abundance: .; j_gene: TRBJ2-1; CDR3aa: CASSQVGERQFF; CDR3nt: TGCGCCAGCAGCCAAGTTGGAGAGAGGCAGTTCTTC
v_gene: TRBV19; d_gene: .; abundance: few; j_gene: TRBJ1-1; CDR3aa: CASSMIGTTNTEAFF; CDR3nt: TGTGCCAGTAGTATGATCGGCACCACGAACACTGAAGCTTTCTTT
v_gene: TRBV6-5; d_gene: .; abundance: .; j_gene: TRBJ1-4; CDR3aa: CASRLLATNEKLFF; CDR3nt: TGTGCCAGCAGATTACTCGCAACTAATGAAAAACTGTTTTTT
v_gene: TRBV7-9; d_gene: TRBD1; abundance: .; j_gene: TRBJ1-6; CDR3aa: CASAGTGESSPLHF; CDR3nt: TGTGCTTCGGCCGGGACAGGGGAATCTTCACCCCTCCACTTT
v_gene: TRBV29-1; d_gene: .; abundance: .; j_gene: TRBJ1-1; CDR3aa: CSPSRQTNTEAFF; CDR3nt: TGCAGCCCCTCCAGACAGACGAACACTGAAGCTTTCTTT
v_gene: TRBV18; d_gene: .; abundance: .; j_gene: TRBJ2-7; CDR3aa: CASSPGTPLNEQYF; CDR3nt: TGTGCCAGCTCACCCGGGACGCCTCTCAACGAGCAGTACTTC
v_gene: TRBV30; d_gene: .; abundance: .; j_gene: TRBJ2-5; CDR3aa: CAWSPVETQYF; CDR3nt: TGTGCCTGGAGTCCCGTGGAGACCCAGTACTTC
v_gene: TRBV7-2; d_gene: .; abundance: .; j_gene: TRBJ2-7; CDR3aa: CASSLFGTEGGQYF; CDR3nt: TGTGCCAGCAGCCTCTTTGGGACGGAGGGGGGGCAGTACTTC
v_gene: TRBV5-1; d_gene: .; abundance: .; j_gene: TRBJ2-2; CDR3aa: CASSLLQNTGELFF; CDR3nt: TGCGCCAGCAGCTTGTTACAGAACACCGGGGAGCTGTTTTTT
v_gene: TRBV7-9; d_gene: .; abundance: once; j_gene: TRBJ2-2; CDR3aa: CASSITQASGELFF; CDR3nt: TGTGCCAGCAGCATAACTCAGGCCTCCGGGGAGCTGTTTTTT
v_gene: TRBV19; d_gene: .; abundance: .; j_gene: TRBJ1-5; CDR3aa: CASSIRQDLSNQPQHF; CDR3nt: TGTGCCAGTAGTATCCGGCAGGACCTTAGCAATCAGCCCCAGCATTTT
v_gene: TRBV6-5; d_gene: .; abundance: .; j_gene: TRBJ1-1; CDR3aa: CASSRGAMSTEAFF; CDR3nt: TGTGCCAGCAGTCGTGGGGCGATGTCGACTGAAGCTTTCTTT
v_gene: TRBV7-2; d_gene: TRBD2; abundance: .; j_gene: TRBJ2-3; CDR3aa: CASSFRRGAGDTQYF; CDR3nt: TGTGCCAGCAGCTTCCGGCGGGGGGCTGGAGATACGCAGTATTTT
v_gene: TRBV4-3; d_gene: TRBD1; abundance: once; j_gene: TRBJ1-3; CDR3aa: CASSRTQGAGGNTIYF; CDR3nt: TGCGCCAGCAGCCGAACACAGGGGGCTGGTGGAAACACCATATATTTT
v_gene: TRBV20-1; d_gene: .; abundance: .; j_gene: TRBJ2-7; CDR3aa: CSASPGHEQYF; CDR3nt: TGCAGTGCTAGTCCGGGCCACGAGCAGTACTTC
v_gene: TRBV6-5; d_gene: TRBD2; abundance: .; j_gene: TRBJ2-1; CDR3aa: CAGRGPGLASFF; CDR3nt: TGTGCCGGCAGAGGTCCGGGACTAGCCTCATTCTTC
v_gene: TRBV13; d_gene: .; abundance: .; j_gene: TRBJ1-6; CDR3aa: CASRRTNSPLHF; CDR3nt: TGTGCCAGCAGAAGGACGAATTCACCCCTCCACTTT
v_gene: TRBV10-1; d_gene: TRBD1; abundance: .; j_gene: TRBJ2-7; CDR3aa: CASSAPYRGTTGTYEQYF; CDR3nt: TGCGCCAGCAGTGCCCCTTACAGGGGGACCACAGGGACCTACGAGCAGTACTTC
v_gene: TRBV6-1; d_gene: .; abundance: .; j_gene: TRBJ2-5; CDR3aa: CASSEGHSAGSKETQYF; CDR3nt: TGTGCCAGCAGTGAAGGACATAGTGCGGGATCGAAAGAGACCCAGTACTTC
v_gene: TRBV10-3; d_gene: .; abundance: .; j_gene: TRBJ2-1; CDR3aa: CATLLVGHNEQFF; CDR3nt: TGTGCCACCCTTCTTGTGGGGCACAATGAGCAGTTCTTC
v_gene: TRBV11-2; d_gene: .; abundance: .; j_gene: TRBJ1-2; CDR3aa: CASSLGGIDGYTF; CDR3nt: TGTGCCAGCAGCTTAGGAGGGATAGATGGCTACACCTTC
v_gene: TRBV29-1; d_gene: .; abundance: .; j_gene: TRBJ1-2; CDR3aa: CSVPTNYGYTF; CDR3nt: TGCAGCGTTCCCACCAACTATGGCTACACCTTC
v_gene: TRBV3-1/TRBV3-2; d_gene: TRBD1; abundance: .; j_gene: TRBJ1-5; CDR3aa: CASSPTGVGQPQHF; CDR3nt: TGTGCCAGCAGCCCCACAGGGGTGGGTCAGCCCCAGCATTTT
v_gene: TRBV6-2/TRBV6-3; d_gene: .; abundance: .; j_gene: TRBJ1-1; CDR3aa: CASSTAGIGTEAFF; CDR3nt: TGTGCCAGCAGCACCGCGGGAATCGGGACTGAAGCTTTCTTT
v_gene: TRBV19; d_gene: .; abundance: .; j_gene: TRBJ1-2; CDR3aa: CASNYSPAARDGYTF; CDR3nt: TGTGCCAGTAATTACAGCCCTGCGGCCAGAGATGGCTACACCTTC
v_gene: TRBV7-6; d_gene: TRBD1; abundance: once; j_gene: TRBJ1-2; CDR3aa: CASSLEPGGRGYGYTF; CDR3nt: TGTGCCAGCAGCTTAGAACCAGGGGGCAGGGGCTATGGCTACACCTTC
v_gene: TRBV6-6; d_gene: .; abundance: .; j_gene: TRBJ1-1; CDR3aa: CASSYSGGGGGTEAFF; CDR3nt: TGTGCCAGCAGTTACTCCGGGGGAGGGGGTGGCACTGAAGCTTTCTTT
v_gene: TRBV5-1; d_gene: .; abundance: once; j_gene: TRBJ2-5; CDR3aa: CASSPGEIETQYF; CDR3nt: TGCGCCAGCAGCCCCGGGGAGATAGAGACCCAGTACTTC
v_gene: TRBV29-1; d_gene: .; abundance: .; j_gene: TRBJ1-2; CDR3aa: CSAGRQGGLGYGYTF; CDR3nt: TGCAGCGCCGGGAGGCAGGGAGGATTGGGCTATGGCTACACCTTC
v_gene: TRBV5-1; d_gene: .; abundance: .; j_gene: TRBJ1-4; CDR3aa: CASSRRDPTNEKLFF; CDR3nt: TGCGCCAGCAGTCGAAGGGATCCTACTAATGAAAAACTGTTTTTT
v_gene: TRBV6-2/TRBV6-3; d_gene: TRBD1; abundance: .; j_gene: TRBJ1-1; CDR3aa: CASSDLQGGAREAFF; CDR3nt: TGTGCCAGCAGTGACCTACAGGGGGGGGCAAGAGAAGCTTTCTTT
v_gene: TRBV10-3; d_gene: TRBD1; abundance: .; j_gene: TRBJ1-2; CDR3aa: CAIMGTGVGGYTF; CDR3nt: TGTGCCATCATGGGGACAGGGGTTGGTGGCTACACCTTC
v_gene: TRBV27; d_gene: .; abundance: .; j_gene: TRBJ2-2; CDR3aa: CASSRPDSITGELFF; CDR3nt: TGTGCCAGCAGTCGACCGGACAGTATCACCGGGGAGCTGTTTTTT
v_gene: TRBV2; d_gene: .; abundance: once; j_gene: TRBJ2-7; CDR3aa: CASEGQESEQYF; CDR3nt: TGTGCCAGTGAAGGTCAGGAGTCCGAGCAGTACTTC
v_gene: TRBV2; d_gene: .; abundance: .; j_gene: TRBJ1-4; CDR3aa: CASSATVATNEKLFF; CDR3nt: TGTGCCAGCAGCGCGACAGTAGCAACTAATGAAAAACTGTTTTTT
v_gene: TRBV11-2; d_gene: .; abundance: .; j_gene: TRBJ1-6; CDR3aa: CASSLDPGRGSPLHF; CDR3nt: TGTGCCAGCAGCTTAGATCCGGGCCGGGGTTCACCCCTCCACTTT
v_gene: TRBV7-9; d_gene: .; abundance: .; j_gene: TRBJ2-3; CDR3aa: CASSLEVGTRASTDTQYF; CDR3nt: TGTGCCAGCAGCTTAGAAGTCGGGACTCGTGCTAGCACAGATACGCAGTATTTT
v_gene: TRBV7-2; d_gene: .; abundance: once; j_gene: TRBJ1-1; CDR3aa: CASSRRDDTEAFF; CDR3nt: TGTGCCAGCAGCCGAAGGGATGACACTGAAGCTTTCTTT
v_gene: TRBV7-6; d_gene: TRBD1; abundance: once; j_gene: TRBJ2-2; CDR3aa: CASSLYGTVNTGELFF; CDR3nt: TGTGCCAGCAGCTTATACGGGACAGTAAACACCGGGGAGCTGTTTTTT
v_gene: TRBV6-2/TRBV6-3; d_gene: .; abundance: .; j_gene: TRBJ2-1; CDR3aa: CASSPGTTYNEQFF; CDR3nt: TGTGCCAGCAGCCCCGGGACCACTTACAATGAGCAGTTCTTC
v_gene: TRBV10-3; d_gene: TRBD1; abundance: .; j_gene: TRBJ1-1; CDR3aa: CAIRKTGGDTEAFF; CDR3nt: TGTGCCATCAGAAAGACAGGGGGTGACACTGAAGCTTTCTTT
v_gene: TRBV7-2; d_gene: TRBD2; abundance: .; j_gene: TRBJ2-5; CDR3aa: CASSNGLAGGRETQYF; CDR3nt: TGTGCCAGCAGCAACGGACTAGCGGGGGGGCGGGAGACCCAGTACTTC
v_gene: TRBV4-1; d_gene: TRBD2; abundance: few; j_gene: TRBJ2-1; CDR3aa: CASSQGMLAGRNNEQFF; CDR3nt: TGCGCCAGCAGCCAAGGAATGCTAGCGGGGAGAAACAATGAGCAGTTCTTC